This T cell receptor (beta chain) originates from a study of cytomegalovirus exposure and HLA in healthy donors. Primers: 60 Vbeta forward and 13 Jbeta reverse. Assay: immunoSEQ multiplex PCR; the TCRdb copy retains only in-frame clones and omits some. The listing contains 150,000 to 200,000 clones. The sequence derives from a man aged 30 to 39 in good health and CMV-seronegative. Sequenced: PBMCs.

The CDR3 region is CASSLGQGPTYEQYF. CDR3 nucleotides: TGTGCCAGCAGCTTAGGACAGGGCCCGACCTACGAGCAGTACTTC. V and J are TRBV7-7 and TRBJ2-7; TRBD1 matches 7 bases. J lost 2 bases, V lost 1 base, and 5 bases had no gene match. CDR3 length: 15 amino acids. CDR1 SSHAT and CDR2 FNYEAQ come from the germline V gene (reference sequence).